These 11 T cell receptor beta chains share one sample of origin, sequenced in a study of identifying expanded T cells in peripheral blood. Assay: immunoSEQ multiplex PCR; the TCRdb copy retains only in-frame clones and omits some. The repertoire has fewer than 110,000 clones, around 88% of them found once; the top ten carry about a sixth. The sequencing sample was made of blood. These receptors were taken from a person between 18 and 70 years old in good health.

The chain combines TRBV5-5 with TRBJ2-7; 9 nucleotides align to TRBD1. The V gene end was trimmed by 7 bases and the J gene end by 3 bases; junction bases not matched to a gene: 14. This CDR3 is built from 16 residues. Germline V lookup: CDR1 SGHKS, CDR2 YYEKEE (reference sequence). The CDR3 sequence is CASALVPPDRGYEQYF. In nucleotides, the CDR3 is TGTGCCAGCGCGCTGGTGCCCCCGGACAGGGGCTACGAGCAGTACTTC.

To note about this clone: This CDR3 is also generated by other DNA sequences in the sample. The V gene is TRBV7-2, the J gene TRBJ2-2; tentatively, D is TRBD1 or TRBD2 (6 bases each). Germline V gene lookup returns CDR1 SGHTA and CDR2 FQGNSA. CDR3 length: 15 residues. With 1 base removed from V and 2 bases from J, the gap between germline ends came to 8 bases. This CDR3 is CASSLGGANTGELFF. In DNA, the CDR3 is TGTGCCAGCAGCTTAGGGGGGGCAAACACCGGGGAGCTGTTTTTT.

The chain is built from TRBV19 and TRBJ2-3, with TRBD2 matching over 11 bases. This CDR3 comprises 15 residues. The ends lost 2 bases at V and 5 bases at J; junction bases unmatched: 3. Germline V gene lookup returns CDR1 LNHDA and CDR2 SQIVND (reference sequence). CDR3 in amino acids: CASSITLAGGDTQYF. The CDR3 DNA follows: TGTGCCAGTAGTATAACTCTAGCGGGGGGAGATACGCAGTATTTT.

The genes are TRBV19 and TRBJ2-1; a possible D gene is TRBD1 (6 bases). The CDR3 length is 13 residues. V was cut by 11 bases and J by 10 bases, with 21 bases left in between. Germline V CDR1 and CDR2: LNHDA, SQIVND (reference sequence). The CDR3: CACTGSLYREQFF. The CDR3 DNA reads as TGTGCCTGCACAGGGTCCCTTTATCGGGAGCAGTTCTTC.

The chain combines TRBV5-8 with TRBJ2-5, with 12 bases lining up with TRBD2. With V trimmed by 4 bases and J by 4 bases, 11 bases remained unmatched. The CDR3 is 17 amino acids. Germline V gene lookup returns CDR1 SGHTS and CDR2 YDEGEE. CDR3 sequence reads: CASSPGLAGGPGETQYF. Written as DNA, the CDR3 is TGTGCCAGCAGCCCGGGGCTAGCGGGGGGGCCGGGAGAGACCCAGTACTTC.

J is TRBJ2-3 and V is TRBV18; D not resolved. Trimming left V 0 bases short and J 0 bases short, with 4 bases between. Per germline, CDR1 KGHSH and CDR2 LQKENI. This CDR3 spans 14 amino acids. CDR3 bases: TGTGCCAGCTCACCACCGCTAAGCACAGATACGCAGTATTTT. It is translated as CASSPPLSTDTQYF.

J is TRBJ1-1 and V is TRBV11-2; D unresolved. Trimming cost V 1 base and J 1 base, with 10 bases left between them. The CDR3 length is 15 residues. Germline-derived CDR1 and CDR2 are SGHAT and FQNNGV. The chain's CDR3 is CASSLGLAGNTEAFF. Written as DNA, the CDR3 is TGTGCCAGCAGCTTAGGTTTGGCAGGGAACACTGAAGCTTTCTTT.

The chain combines TRBV15 with TRBJ2-5, with 7 nucleotides matching TRBD1. From germline, CDR1 is LNHNV and CDR2 YYDKDF (reference sequence). V shed 3 bases, J shed 7 bases, and the junction held 14 bases outside the gene matches. This CDR3 has 16 residues. The CDR3 coding sequence is TGTGCCACCAGCAGTCCCCCTGGTAGGGGGCTGGGGACCCAGTACTTC. Translated, it gives CATSSPPGRGLGTQYF.

The chain has TRBV12-5 and TRBJ1-2, with a possible D match to TRBD1 (5 bases). CDR3 length equals 15 residues. Germline V gives CDR1 LGHNT, CDR2 FRNRAP. The V and J ends lost 6 bases and 6 bases respectively, with 20 bases between them. The CDR3 protein is CASGPNPTEGDGYTF. CDR3 nucleotides: TGTGCTAGTGGCCCGAATCCGACAGAGGGAGATGGCTACACCTTC. Drawing the rest from reference TRBV12-5 and TRBJ1-2, the complete variable domain is DARVTQTPRHKVTEMGQEVTMRCQPILGHNTVFWYRQTMMQGLELLAYFRNRAPLDDSGMPKDRFSAEMPDATLATLKIQPSEPRDSAVYFCASGPNPTEGDGYTFGSGTRLTVV.

This rearrangement joins TRBV7-2 to TRBJ1-5, with D unresolved. This CDR3 spans 13 amino acids. Between the trimmed V and J ends, which lost 4 bases and 4 bases, there was a span of 8 bases. CDR1 is SGHTA, CDR2 FQGNSA, per germline. The CDR3 reads CASSYSGNQPQHF. The CDR3 DNA reads TGTGCCAGCAGCTACTCGGGAAATCAGCCCCAGCATTTT.

V is TRBV27 and J is TRBJ1-1; D not certain. Germline-derived CDR1 and CDR2 are MNHEY and SMNVEV (reference sequence). The length of the CDR3 is 14 residues. Trimming stripped 2 bases from V and 1 base from J, with 8 bases between. The chain's CDR3 is CASSLEDRNTEAFF. The CDR3 nucleotides read TGTGCCAGCAGTTTAGAAGATAGGAACACTGAAGCTTTCTTT.